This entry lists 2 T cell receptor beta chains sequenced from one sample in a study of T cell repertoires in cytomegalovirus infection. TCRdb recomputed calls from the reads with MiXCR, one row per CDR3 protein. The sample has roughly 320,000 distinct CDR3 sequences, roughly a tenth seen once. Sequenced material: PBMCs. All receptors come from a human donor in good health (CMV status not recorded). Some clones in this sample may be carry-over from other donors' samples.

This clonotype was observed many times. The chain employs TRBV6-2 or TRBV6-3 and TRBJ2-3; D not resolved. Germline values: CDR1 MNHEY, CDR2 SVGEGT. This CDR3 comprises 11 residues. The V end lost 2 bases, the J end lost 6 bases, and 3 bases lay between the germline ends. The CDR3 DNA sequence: TGTGCCAGCAGTTACCCCGATACGCAGTATTTT. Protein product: CASSYPDTQYF.

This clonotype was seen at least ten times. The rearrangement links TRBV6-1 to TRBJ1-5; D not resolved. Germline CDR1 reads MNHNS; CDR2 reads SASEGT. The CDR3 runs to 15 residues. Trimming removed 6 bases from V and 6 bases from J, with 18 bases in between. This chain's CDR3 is CASRSDDSLSQPQHF. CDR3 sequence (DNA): TGTGCCAGCAGGAGCGATGATAGCTTATCTCAGCCCCAGCATTTT.